A single TCR beta chain is shown here with its context. The data stem from a study of blood T cell repertoires in COVID-19. Study in general: Acute and convalescent COVID-19 specimens originated in the United States, Italy and Spain. The cDNA or gDNA used as material had been derived from T cells, B-cell-depleted T cells, or PBMCs.

CDR1 and CDR2 (germline): KGHDR, SFDVKD. The ends lost 3 bases at V and 8 bases at J; junction bases unmatched: 6. The CDR3 is 16 residues long. As handled by the study authors: The authors estimated nucleated cell counts from reference gene primer amplification. Using immunoSEQ multiplex PCR, the repertoire was profiled, and TCRdb retains in-frame clones only, with some absent. V, J and clone size are taken as reported in that table, and D and trimming were inferred from the DNA itself. The sample includes roughly 100,000 clones, roughly 80% of them seen just once. Material for sequencing was peripheral blood. The origin of this receptor is an elderly woman with acute or convalescent COVID-19. J is TRBJ2-1 and V is TRBV24-1; 13 bases fit TRBD2. In DNA, the CDR3 is TGTGCCACCAGTGATCCCCGACTAGCGGGAGGTGATGAGCAGTTCTTC. Its protein product is CATSDPRLAGGDEQFF.